Ten or more counts support the clone carrying this T cell receptor beta chain. Trimming cost V 5 bases and J 0 bases, with 11 bases left between them. This CDR3 has 15 amino acids. The data were taken from a study of T cells in Graves' hyperthyroidism and ophthalmopathy. Reasons for excluding patients were uncontrolled infection, other autoimmune disease, pregnancy or lactation. The TCR beta CDR3 regions underwent amplification using RNA transcripts as the source. When the TCR CDR3 underwent first-round RT-PCR, the HTBI primer set was used. TCRdb called the multiplex PCR reads again in MiXCR, with one record for every CDR3 protein. The table has around 250,000 distinct CDR3 sequences, more than 12% seen once.

Sequencing was done on a sample of blood. The source of this sequence is a woman in her thirties or forties with Graves' hyperthyroidism that later progressed to Graves' ophthalmopathy. The rearrangement joins TRBV12-3 or TRBV12-4 to TRBJ1-5; D is undetermined. The CDR3 DNA reads TGTGCCAGCAGTCCTCAGCCATATAGCAATCAGCCCCAGCATTTT. It yields the protein CASSPQPYSNQPQHF.